The clone carrying this T cell receptor (beta chain) was seen a few times. Its specificity is unknown. The data stem from a study of T cell repertoires in cytomegalovirus infection. For the study at large: Well-studied HLA-B-restricted CMV epitopes were used in the study alongside recently identified HLA-C-restricted ones. Indications came from public TCR beta signatures; they pointed to CMV infection and to a matching HLA type. The study, taken as a whole, reports: HLA-C-restricted CMV clonotypes gave the most frequent clonotype in two of eight donors.

One entry per CDR3 protein results from TCRdb running MiXCR on the reads. This sample has fewer than 1,000,000 distinct CDR3 sequences, with 25% to 40% found just once. The CDR3 spans 13 residues. J lost 6 bases, V lost 1 base, and 2 bases had no gene match. CDR1 and CDR2 (germline): MGHRA, YSYEKL. The input for sequencing was cultured CD8+ T cells from PBMCs, taken from culture after CMV antigen stimulation. This sequence was found in a human donor in good health (CMV status not recorded). Some clones in this sample may be carry-over from other donors' samples. This chain uses TRBV4-1 with TRBJ1-1; 7 positions match TRBD1. The CDR3 DNA follows: TGCGCCAGCAGCCAAGGTACAGGGGCTGAAGCTTTCTTT. The encoded protein is CASSQGTGAEAFF.